This record looks at one T cell receptor (beta chain) sequence and its context. What antigen it recognizes has not been identified. No much larger clone exists at a distance of one base, and base qualities are not known. The sample comes from a study of cytomegalovirus exposure and HLA in healthy donors (TCRdb year 2017). About the investigation overall: In an earlier analysis of under 600 of the donors, roughly 300 Gb of sequence data and 95 million to 130 million unique TCR beta sequences from roughly 200 million T cells were reported. In a later genetic analysis, genome-wide SNP genotypes for about 65% of the roughly 670 donors were used, and that subset was treated as a discovery cohort. A handful of DR-DQ haplotypes were treated as single units for association and clustering because of strong linkage in the cohort. The study profiled the T cell repertoires of 500 to 800 subjects by immunosequencing and related them to cytomegalovirus serostatus. Of the approximately 370 genotyped donors, 65% to 90% were placed in the genetic ancestry cluster associated with self-reported Caucasian donors. An earlier analysis of nearly 600 of the donors applied high-throughput TCR beta sequencing to assess whether each TCR beta V gene segment acted as functional or pseudogenic. Alongside the repertoire data, information on donor age, sex, ethnicity and CMV serostatus was compiled. High-throughput TCR immunosequencing, statistical association of individual TCRs with disease status, and machine learning were combined to predict cytomegalovirus infection status. An early release that covered around 590 HLA-typed donors contained around 330 gigabases of sequencing data and roughly 84 million unique TCR sequences. Every discovery cohort repertoire had been produced on one sequencing platform. In the later analysis, no new phenotypic data were used to find candidate immune exposures; instead, reliance was placed on TCR beta sequences and their occurrence across donors. Across 300 to 400 genotyped donors of the cohort, an average of about 220,000 unique TCR beta nucleotide sequences per donor were sequenced, and roughly a sixth of those sequences were non-productive. Besides the first cohort of 666 subjects, a separate validation cohort made up of 120 different subjects was used. To study patterns of TCR occurrence, a later analysis re-analyzed previously published TCR beta repertoires from 666 donors and added high-resolution HLA genotyping. The aim of the study was to test whether cataloging public T cell receptors could identify signatures of past pathogen exposure. Both class I and class II loci were covered by HLA typing, at four-digit resolution. Typing coverage varied by locus: 629-630 donors for A, B, C, DRB1 and DQB1; roughly 510 for DQA1; 600 to 610 for DPA1; about 450 for DPB1. What the authors observed across the whole study: Several of the top co-occurrence clusters appeared to be linked to parvovirus B19, influenza, CMV and Epstein-Barr virus, according to a later analysis. The sequencing pipeline was judged likely to have produced a cluster of highly shared sequence variants as a technical artifact. The classifier was reported to diagnose cytomegalovirus status with high specificity and sensitivity in both the original cohort and the validation cohort. Because some donors lacked HLA typing at each locus, the association tests relied only on the typed subset. Most CMV-associated TCR beta chains appeared to be HLA-restricted in a later analysis, and the HLA associations seemed to be driven largely by CMV exposure. Most TCR sequences were observed very rarely across donors, whereas some public TCRs were present in many individuals. Immune exposure information for the cohort was limited to CMV serostatus. When HLA alleles, especially DR and DQ, strongly co-occurred, TCR associations were difficult to assign to individual alleles. A further reported finding was that TCR beta sequences accurately predicted the HLA-A and HLA-B alleles for most subjects in the first cohort. The presence/absence analyses assumed that sequencing depth was roughly uniform across donors, and that assumption may not be true. Linkage disequilibrium might explain the correlated functional status among segregating V segments, but an unknown experimental factor could not be ruled out. A later analysis found that TCR association rates varied across HLA loci, with DRB1 alleles showing the most associated TCRs and HLA-C alleles the fewest. It was suggested by the authors that the approach could potentially be generalized to other disease states and immunological phenotypes. At a false discovery rate of 0.05, a later analysis linked 15,000 to 20,000 TCR beta sequences to specific HLA alleles. Three of the identified cytomegalovirus-associated TCR beta chains were confirmed in vitro to be specific for cytomegalovirus antigens. Broadly in line with IMGT annotations, most TCR beta V segments showed up in productive rearrangements about 90% or about 30% of the time in an earlier analysis of several hundred of the donors. Because counts were too low, seventeen rarely observed V segments, including chromosome 9 orphons, were excluded from the earlier analysis of a few hundred of the donors. V-gene and J-gene trimming of TCR beta chains was associated with a missense DCLRE1C variant in a later genetic analysis, and the association was replicated in an independent cohort. Some IMGT-functional V segments, including TRBV6-2 and TRBV6-3, could not be distinguished by the 87-base-pair reads and were therefore excluded. In this cohort, only TCR beta chains were sequenced, and detectable features were limited by the absence of alpha or paired-chain data. A total of 150 to 200 TCR beta chains were listed by the study as associated with cytomegalovirus. Compared with equally common non-associated chains, HLA-associated TCR beta chains in a later analysis were more clonally expanded and had lower generation probabilities. Compared with the 666-donor mean, donors in an Asian-associated ancestry cluster had fewer N-insertions in productive TCRs, according to a later genetic analysis.

Libraries were prepared through the immunoSEQ multiplex PCR assay. For the multiplex PCR, a mixture combining 60 forward primers for TCR Vbeta segments and 13 reverse primers for TCR Jbeta segments was used. The CDR3 region of rearranged TCR beta genes was amplified from genomic DNA with a multiplex PCR assay. On the Illumina HiSeq System, the amplified TCR beta libraries were sequenced as 87-base-pair reads. The study's own analysis went as follows. A later analysis tallied roughly 76 million unique TCR beta chains across the 700 or so repertoires, and around 12 million of those chains were shared by two or more donors. A nearest-neighbor algorithm error-corrected the raw reads and collapsed the reads into unique sequences, merging closely related sequences to remove PCR and sequencing errors. V, D and J gene segments were assigned by aligning CDR3 sequences to IMGT reference sequences. For a sequence to be retained, a match of at least six nucleotides was required to both a V gene segment and a J gene segment. Rearrangements were classified as productive when the CDR3 lacked stop codons and remained in frame with V and J, and all other rearrangements were classified as non-productive. CDR3 was defined according to IMGT convention as the region running from the second conserved V-encoded cysteine to the conserved J-encoded phenylalanine. The earlier analysis of a few hundred of the donors excluded sequences that lacked an unambiguous match to a single V gene segment. An earlier analysis of 587 of the donors called V segments functional above 56.7% productive rearrangements and segregating when the between-donor standard deviation exceeded 5%. A statistical classification framework was built to diagnose cytomegalovirus status from the catalog of TCR beta chain sequences. A later analysis assigned V and J genes by comparing TCR nucleotide sequences with IMGT/GENE-DB human TR gene sequences. In a later analysis, CDR3 sequences and most-parsimonious VDJ recombination scenarios were assigned using the TCRdist pipeline. A later analysis defined each TCR beta chain by its CDR3 amino acid sequence plus V-gene family, and excluded reads lacking a unique V-gene family. To address suspected cross-contamination and a sequencing artifact, a later analysis removed 550 to 750 highly shared, low-generation-probability nucleotide sequences. For each public chain, a later analysis derived a clonal expansion index from normalized ranks of inferred template counts within each repertoire. In a later analysis, generation probabilities were computed with a VDJ recombination model fitted to out-of-frame rearrangements, and the resulting probabilities were checked against IGoR. In a later analysis, hypergeometric tests were used to score TCR-TCR, TCR-HLA and TCR-CMV co-occurrence, with a repertoire-size bias correction applied to TCR pairs. In a later analysis, false discovery rates were estimated by permuting HLA or CMV assignments 20 times. In a later analysis, co-occurring TCRs were grouped using DBSCAN, and TCRdist sequence similarity was added for clustering within HLA-allele-positive subsets. For co-occurrence clustering, repertoires with fewer than 30,000 or more than 120,000 public chains were excluded, along with roughly five repertoires with anomalous nucleotide sharing. The immuneACCESS repertoire file appears here via TCRdb, limited to in-frame rearrangements. These files lack a portion of the clones; in checked studies, under half of the deficit traces to unresolved V genes, and the cause of the others is not known. That table gives V, J and clone size, and the DNA gave D and trimming. The sample table holds around 170,000 clones, of which about 78% were seen once. The ten largest clonotypes hold approximately 1.5% of the sample.

CDR1 and CDR2 were assigned from the germline V gene (reference sequence) as SGHNT and YYREEE. The junction shows trimming of 4 bases on V and 1 base on J, plus 7 bases between the germline ends. From the cysteine up to the phenylalanine, the CDR3 has a length of 13 residues. The CDR3 DNA has 39 bases and is translated from base 1. The cohort was made up of approximately 670 healthy bone marrow donors. Cohort members were all nominally healthy when sampled, although unrecorded immune exposures were likely present. The donor tested CMV seronegative and was one of the 352 seronegative cohort members. Every donor gave a peripheral blood sample, and the peripheral blood mononuclear cells from that sample were used for TCR beta sequencing. The Qiagen DNeasy Blood Extraction Kit was used to extract genomic DNA from the blood cell samples.

The TCR comes from a male donor in good health and CMV-seronegative. The chain is encoded by TRBV5-4 joined to TRBJ2-3, with an unclear D gene assignment. The sequenced sample was PBMCs. At the DNA level, the sequence is TGTGCCAGCAGCCCAGAGGGCACAGATACGCAGTATTTT. It is translated as CASSPEGTDTQYF. This CDR3, with the reference TRBV5-4 and TRBJ2-3 proteins standing in past its ends, gives the full variable domain ETGVTQSPTHLIKTRGQQVTLRCSSQSGHNTVSWYQQALGQGPQFIFQYYREEENGRGNFPPRFSGLQFPNYSSELNVNALELDDSALYLCASSPEGTDTQYFGPGTRLTVL.